The source of this T cell receptor beta chain is a study of T cells in narcolepsy. The table came from immunoSEQ multiplex PCR; TCRdb's copy has only in-frame clones and leaves some out. The sample has approximately 35,000 clones; roughly 90% are singletons. The length of the CDR3 is 15 residues. The germline gives CDR1 MDHEN, CDR2 SYDVKM. Trimming took 5 bases from V and 3 from J, leaving 13 bases between them. The sample holds one count of this clone. Sequencing was done on a sample of CD45RA- memory CD4+ T cells from PBMCs. The sequence came from a human donor with narcolepsy. The chain has TRBV28 and TRBJ1-4, with a tentative D call TRBD1 (6 bases). The CDR3 reads CASSQQGKANEKLFF. For the CDR3, the DNA is TGTGCCAGCAGTCAACAGGGAAAGGCTAATGAAAAACTGTTTTTT. Looking up the rest from reference TRBV28 and TRBJ1-4 gives the full variable domain: DVKVTQSSRYLVKRTGEKVFLECVQDMDHENMFWYRQDPGLGLRLIYFSYDVKMKEKGDIPEGYSVSREKKERFSLILESASTNQTSMYLCASSQQGKANEKLFFGSGTQLSVL.